This is a list of T cell receptor beta chains from one sample in a study of identical twins. TCRdb passed the 5' RACE reads through MiXCR, listing each CDR3 protein once. The table records some 440,000 distinct CDR3 sequences, 20% to 25% of them present only once. These same data were also listed under a study on T cells expressing NK-cell markers.

The specimen was CD4+ T cells sorted from blood. These receptors all come from a woman in her late teens or twenties in good health. The CDR3 runs from the conserved cysteine through the conserved F or W. A D gene is named only where the DNA matches it firmly. Not every row has a clone size; where given, it reads once, few, many or a size class.

d_gene	v_gene	abundance	j_gene	CDR3nt	CDR3aa
-	TRBV27	-	TRBJ2-5	TGTGCCAGCAGTCCCATAAGTCGTGAGACCCAGTACTTC	CASSPISRETQYF
-	TRBV12-3/TRBV12-4	-	TRBJ2-2	TGTGCCAGCAGTTCCGGACGGGGAACGCGCACCGGGGAGCTGTTTTTT	CASSSGRGTRTGELFF
TRBD1	TRBV12-3/TRBV12-4	few	TRBJ1-2	TGTGCCAGCAGCCGGAAGGACAGGGGAGTAAGTGGCTACACCTTC	CASSRKDRGVSGYTF
-	TRBV20-1	few	TRBJ1-2	TGCAGTGTGCCCGAAATTTACGGCTACACCTTC	CSVPEIYGYTF
-	TRBV7-9	few	TRBJ1-1	TGTGCCAGCAGCTTAGGAGGGAGGGGCACTGAAGCTTTCTTT	CASSLGGRGTEAFF
-	TRBV27	few	TRBJ2-7	TGTGCCAGCAGAAAACGGGTGGGCAGATACTTC	CASRKRVGRYF
TRBD2	TRBV29-1	many	TRBJ2-1	TGCAGCGTTGCGGGAGCGGGATCAGGGCACGATGAGCAGTTCTTC	CSVAGAGSGHDEQFF
-	TRBV11-2	-	TRBJ2-7	TGTGCCACCCTACAGGGTAGGGGCGAGCAGTACTTC	CATLQGRGEQYF
-	TRBV7-2	-	TRBJ2-2	TGTGCCAGCAGCCGGCCAAACACCGGGGAGCTGTTTTTT	CASSRPNTGELFF
-	TRBV18	few	TRBJ1-2	TGTGCCAGCTCACCAATTCTGGGAATGGACTATGGCTACACCTTC	CASSPILGMDYGYTF
-	TRBV2	-	TRBJ1-2	TGTGCCAGCAGTGAGACACTCCAGGGGTATGGCTACACCTTC	CASSETLQGYGYTF
-	TRBV9	-	TRBJ2-1	TGTGCCAGCAGCGTAGTACCTCAAAGCTCCTACAATGAGCAGTTCTTC	CASSVVPQSSYNEQFF
-	TRBV12-3/TRBV12-4	-	TRBJ1-2	TGTGCCAGCAGTTCGGGGGTTAACTATGGCTACACCTTC	CASSSGVNYGYTF
-	TRBV12-3/TRBV12-4	-	TRBJ2-7	TGTGCCAGCAGTTTAGCCTCTGGTGAGCAGTACTTC	CASSLASGEQYF
-	TRBV6-1	once	TRBJ2-5	TGTGCCAGCACCCCCGGCTTCGCGGCTCAGACCCAGTACTTC	CASTPGFAAQTQYF
-	TRBV20-1	few	TRBJ2-2	TGCAGTGCTAGAGGACACTTGACCGGGGAGCTGTTTTTT	CSARGHLTGELFF
TRBD1	TRBV30	few	TRBJ2-5	TGTGCCTGGAGTGACGGACAGGGCTACGGGTCGACCCAGTACTTC	CAWSDGQGYGSTQYF
-	TRBV20-1	-	TRBJ1-2	TGCAGTGCCGACAACCGGGGGCTAGGCGGCTACACCTTC	CSADNRGLGGYTF
TRBD2	TRBV6-5	few	TRBJ2-1	TGTGCCAGCAGTTCACACGAGAGAGGCGGGGGGTACAATGAGCAGTTCTTC	CASSSHERGGGYNEQFF
TRBD2	TRBV2	-	TRBJ2-1	TGTGCCAGCAGTCTAGGCCGGGGGGGAGAGCAGTTCTTC	CASSLGRGGEQFF
TRBD2	TRBV5-1	-	TRBJ2-1	TGCGCCAGCAGCTTGTCCCTCGGGACTAGAGTCCCCCATGAGCAGTTCTTC	CASSLSLGTRVPHEQFF
-	TRBV5-1	-	TRBJ2-2	TGCGCCAGCAAAGGCAACGCGAACACCGGGGAGCTGTTTTTT	CASKGNANTGELFF
TRBD2	TRBV12-3/TRBV12-4	-	TRBJ2-5	TGTGCCAGCAGGACCGGGACTAGCGGGACTAAGACCCAGTACTTC	CASRTGTSGTKTQYF
TRBD2	TRBV20-1	-	TRBJ2-5	TGCAGTGCTAGTCCGAAGCTGGCTAGCGGGGTCCAAGAGACCCAGTACTTC	CSASPKLASGVQETQYF
-	TRBV12-3/TRBV12-4	few	TRBJ2-4	TGTGCCAGCAGTTTAGGACAGCTCTTAGCCAAAAACATTCAGTACTTC	CASSLGQLLAKNIQYF
-	TRBV10-2	-	TRBJ2-3	TGCGCCAGGGGGACTAGCACAGATACGCAGTATTTT	CARGTSTDTQYF
TRBD1	TRBV20-1	-	TRBJ1-1	TGCAGTGCTTTAAGGACAGGGGCCCCGTACACTGAAGCTTTCTTT	CSALRTGAPYTEAFF
-	TRBV6-2/TRBV6-3	-	TRBJ2-2	TGTGCCAGCAGACCCCCCGGTAGCGGCGGGGAGCTGTTTTTT	CASRPPGSGGELFF
TRBD1	TRBV2	-	TRBJ2-3	TGTGCCAGCAAAAGGGACAGGCAGGCAGATACGCAGTATTTT	CASKRDRQADTQYF
-	TRBV11-2	-	TRBJ2-5	TGTGCCAGCAGCCCCACGCCCCGTACCCGCCAAGAGACCCAGTACTTC	CASSPTPRTRQETQYF
-	TRBV12-3/TRBV12-4	-	TRBJ2-5	TGTGCCAGCAGTTTCGCGCGACGCTCAGAGACCCAGTACTTC	CASSFARRSETQYF
-	TRBV5-6	-	TRBJ2-7	TGTGCCAGCAGCCGTTTTCCAAGGGAGCAGTACTTC	CASSRFPREQYF
TRBD1	TRBV6-1	few	TRBJ2-3	TGTGCCAGCAGGATGACAGGGGGCAATTGGGCAGATACGCAGTATTTT	CASRMTGGNWADTQYF